This T cell receptor (beta chain) was documented in a study of early T cells in non-severe SARS-CoV-2 infection (dated by TCRdb to the early 2020s). With respect to the entire study: Bulk RNA from unsorted whole blood was used for TCR sequencing, so alpha and beta chains could not be paired. Findings and caveats that apply to the study as a whole: VDJdb matching was skewed toward anti-spike CD8 responses, so virus-specific expansions were likely underestimated and private and CD4 specificities were missed.

To prepare the library, 5' RACE was applied. Sequenced on a NextSeq 500. The TCR library protocol attached unique molecular identifiers to individual cDNA molecules to correct for sequencing error and PCR bias. Both TCR alpha and beta chains were sequenced, and tight co-correlation was observed between alpha and beta sequence abundances in each sample. Turning to the authors' computational methods: Decombinator V4 was used to annotate TCR sequences for V gene, J gene and CDR3. Expanded TCRs were defined as changing significantly between any two time points under a Poisson model with p below 0.0001. Abundances of TCRs were expressed as counts per million after normalisation to the total number of TCRs sequenced in each sample. MAIT TCRs were defined by TRAV1-2 paired with TRAJ12, TRAJ20 or TRAJ33, and iNKT TCRs by TRAV10 paired with TRAJ18. VDJdb, accessed on 1 November 2021, was searched for TCRs annotated for CMV, EBV and SARS-CoV-2, and TCRs annotated for more than one antigen were excluded. TCRdb reworked the public reads: Q25 trimming with fastp, MiXCR clone assembly, productive beta chains retained. Rows matching on CDR3 protein sequence are summarized as one entry with the most common DNA and genes. V and J calls and clone size were set by TCRdb, not the authors. The sample table contains about 75,000 distinct CDR3 sequences; only one count was recorded for about 11% of them. More than 10% of the sample rests with the top ten.

This clonotype was observed many times. The antigen it recognizes is unknown. No qualities accompany the bases; no much larger clone lies one base away. The study was a case-control design nested within a healthcare worker cohort in London, UK, with weekly nasopharyngeal swab PCR tests and blood sampling. Healthcare workers were enrolled in the week of the UK lockdown, from 23 to 31 March 2020, and were followed every week for up to roughly 16 weeks. The CDR3 sequence holds 14 residues, the cysteine and phenylalanine included. The CDR3 DNA has 42 bases and is translated from base 1. At the junction V is shortened by 2 bases and J by 7 bases, with 9 bases in between. CDR1 and CDR2 were assigned from the germline V gene as SGHTA and FQGTGA.

The chain is assembled from TRBV7-3 and TRBJ1-6; TRBD1 could be the D gene, as 6 bases match. The sequences come from whole blood, collected at baseline. The receptor was isolated from an adult who was a healthcare worker with PCR-confirmed SARS-CoV-2 infection or an uninfected control (not recorded which). The bases read TGTGCCAGCAGCTTAGTAGGGGGAAATTCACCCCTCCACTTT. It is translated as CASSLVGGNSPLHF.